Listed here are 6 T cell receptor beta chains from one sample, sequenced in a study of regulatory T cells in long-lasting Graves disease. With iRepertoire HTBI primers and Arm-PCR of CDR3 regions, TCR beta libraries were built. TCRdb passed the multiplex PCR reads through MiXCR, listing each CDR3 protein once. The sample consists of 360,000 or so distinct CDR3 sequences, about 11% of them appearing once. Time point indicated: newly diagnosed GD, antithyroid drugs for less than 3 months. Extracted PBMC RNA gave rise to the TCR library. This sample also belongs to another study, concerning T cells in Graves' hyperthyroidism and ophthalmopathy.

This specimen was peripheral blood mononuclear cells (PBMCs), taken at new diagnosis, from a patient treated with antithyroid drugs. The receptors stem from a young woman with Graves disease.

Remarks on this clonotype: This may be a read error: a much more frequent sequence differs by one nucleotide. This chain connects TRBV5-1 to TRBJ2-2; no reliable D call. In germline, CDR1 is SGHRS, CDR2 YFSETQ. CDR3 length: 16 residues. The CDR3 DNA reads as TGCGCCAGCCGGTTAAGGTCCCACGCCAACACCCGGGAGCTGTTTTTT. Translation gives CASRLRSHANTRELFF.

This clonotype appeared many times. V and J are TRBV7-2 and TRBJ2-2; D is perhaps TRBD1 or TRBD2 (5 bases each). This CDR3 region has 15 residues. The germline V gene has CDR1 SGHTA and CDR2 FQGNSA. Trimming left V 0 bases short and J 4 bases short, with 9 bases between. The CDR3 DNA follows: TGTGCCAGCAGCTTAGCCGGGACCGGCACCGGGGAGCTGTTTTTT. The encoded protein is CASSLAGTGTGELFF.

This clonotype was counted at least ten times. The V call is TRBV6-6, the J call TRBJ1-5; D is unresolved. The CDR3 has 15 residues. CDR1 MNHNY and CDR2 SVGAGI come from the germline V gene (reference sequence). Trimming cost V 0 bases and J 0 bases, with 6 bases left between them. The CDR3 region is CASSYSGFSNQPQHF. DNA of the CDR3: TGTGCCAGCAGTTACTCGGGGTTTAGCAATCAGCCCCAGCATTTT.

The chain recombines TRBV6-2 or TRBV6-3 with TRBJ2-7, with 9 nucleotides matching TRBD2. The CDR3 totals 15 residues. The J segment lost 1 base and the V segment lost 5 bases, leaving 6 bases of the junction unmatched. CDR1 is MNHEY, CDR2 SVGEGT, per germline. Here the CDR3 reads CASSEIAGGSYEQYF. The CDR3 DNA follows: TGTGCCAGCAGTGAGATCGCGGGAGGGTCCTACGAGCAGTACTTC.

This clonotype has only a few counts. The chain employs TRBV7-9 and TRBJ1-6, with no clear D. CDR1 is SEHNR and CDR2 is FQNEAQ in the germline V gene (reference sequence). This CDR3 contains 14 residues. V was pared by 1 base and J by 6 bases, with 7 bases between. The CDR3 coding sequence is TGTGCCAGCAGCTTAGAGTACCTTAATTCACCCCTCCACTTT. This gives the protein CASSLEYLNSPLHF.

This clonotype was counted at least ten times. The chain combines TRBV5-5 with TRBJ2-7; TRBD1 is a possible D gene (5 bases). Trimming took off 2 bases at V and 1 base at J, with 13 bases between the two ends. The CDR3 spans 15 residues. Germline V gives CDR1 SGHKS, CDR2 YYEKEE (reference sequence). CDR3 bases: TGTGCCAGCAGCTTAAGCTGGGGCACTTCCTACGAGCAGTACTTC. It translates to CASSLSWGTSYEQYF.